The source of this T cell receptor (beta chain) is a study of blood T cell repertoires in COVID-19. Study as a whole: The origin of the acute and convalescent COVID-19 samples was the United States, Italy and Spain. PBMCs, B-cell-depleted T cells, or T cells provided the cDNA or gDNA that made up the material.

In the original workflow: Estimated nucleated cell counts came from reference gene primer amplification. The method was immunoSEQ multiplex PCR; TCRdb's version includes in-frame clones alone and lacks a portion of them. Clonal size and the V and J genes are those of that table, whereas D and trimming came from the DNA. The sample has about 74,000 clones, roughly 84% seen once. The CDR3 runs to 14 residues. The V segment lost 7 bases and the J segment 1 base; nucleotides outside the gene matches: 6. Germline CDR1 reads MNHEY; CDR2 reads SVGAGI. The sequenced sample was peripheral blood. This receptor was taken from a man over 45 with active COVID-19. The chain has TRBV6-5 and TRBJ2-7; 8 positions agree with TRBD1. The chain's CDR3 is CASKSTGGSYEQYF. The CDR3, as DNA: TGTGCCAGCAAAAGTACAGGGGGTTCCTACGAGCAGTACTTC.